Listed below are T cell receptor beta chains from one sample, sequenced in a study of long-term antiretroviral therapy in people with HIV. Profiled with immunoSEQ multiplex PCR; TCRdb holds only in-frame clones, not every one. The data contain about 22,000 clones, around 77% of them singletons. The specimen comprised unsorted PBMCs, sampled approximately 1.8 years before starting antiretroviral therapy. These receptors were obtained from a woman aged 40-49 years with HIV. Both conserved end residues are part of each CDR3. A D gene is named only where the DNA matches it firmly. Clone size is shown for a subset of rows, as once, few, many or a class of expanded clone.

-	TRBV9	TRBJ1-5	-	TGTGCCAGCAGCGTAGGTCTGGTTCAGCCCCAGCATTTT	CASSVGLVQPQHF
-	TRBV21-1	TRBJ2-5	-	TGTGCCAGCAGCATACCGGGACAACGGAACCAAGAGACCCAGTACTTC	CASSIPGQRNQETQYF
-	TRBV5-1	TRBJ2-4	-	TGCGCCAGCAGCCGTGAAGGAGACATTCAGTACTTC	CASSREGDIQYF
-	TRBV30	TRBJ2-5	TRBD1	TGTGCCTGGAGTGCCGGGACAGGGGAGCCCCAGTACTTC	CAWSAGTGEPQYF
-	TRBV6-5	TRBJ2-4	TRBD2	TGTGCCAGCAGGACTAGCGGGGGAGCCAAAAACATTCAGTACTTC	CASRTSGGAKNIQYF
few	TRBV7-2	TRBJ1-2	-	TGTGCCAGCAGTCCAGGTGGCTATGGCTACACCTTC	CASSPGGYGYTF
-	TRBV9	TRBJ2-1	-	TGTGCCAGCAGCGCACTTGGGTTGGGGACATCCCACAATGAGCAGTTCTTC	CASSALGLGTSHNEQFF
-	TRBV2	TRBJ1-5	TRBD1	TGTGCCAGCACGGGACAGGGGGCGCGACAGCCCCAGCATTTT	CASTGQGARQPQHF
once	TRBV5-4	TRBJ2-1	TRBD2	TGTGCCAGCAGCCCTCGGGAGGGGACACTCGTTGGGAATGAGCAGTTCTTC	CASSPREGTLVGNEQFF
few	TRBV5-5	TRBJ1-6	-	TGTGCCAGCAGCCCACTAGTCCCTAATTCACCCCTCCACTTT	CASSPLVPNSPLHF
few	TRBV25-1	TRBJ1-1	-	TGTGCCAGCAGTGTTACCAGTTCAGCTGAAGCTTTCTTT	CASSVTSSAEAFF
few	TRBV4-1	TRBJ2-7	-	TGCGCCAGCAGCCAAGAACCAGGCGGGCCATACTACGAGCAGTACTTC	CASSQEPGGPYYEQYF
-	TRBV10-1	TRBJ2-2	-	TGCGCCAGCAGAGTGGGGCAGGCAGGTGACACCGGGGAGCTGTTTTTT	CASRVGQAGDTGELFF
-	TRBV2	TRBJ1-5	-	TGTGCCAGCAGAAGTGCCGGGACATTAAGCAATCAGCCCCAGCATTTT	CASRSAGTLSNQPQHF
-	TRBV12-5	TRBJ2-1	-	TGTGCTAGTGGTTTTTTGGGACACCAATACAATGAGCAGTTCTTC	CASGFLGHQYNEQFF
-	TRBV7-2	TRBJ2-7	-	TGTGCCAGCAGCCAACAGGGAGACTCCTACGAGCAGTACTTC	CASSQQGDSYEQYF
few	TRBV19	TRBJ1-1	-	TGTGCCAGTAGTATAGCCGGCAGGTCGAACACTGAAGCTTTCTTT	CASSIAGRSNTEAFF
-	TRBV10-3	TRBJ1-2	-	TGTGCCATCAGTACTGACGGCTATGGCTACACCTTC	CAISTDGYGYTF
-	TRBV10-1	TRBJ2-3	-	TGCGCCAGCAGTGAGTCGATGAGGGAGACAGATACGCAGTATTTT	CASSESMRETDTQYF
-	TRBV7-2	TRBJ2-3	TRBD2	TGTGCCAGCAGCTTAGGAGGCGGGAGGGCCAAAGATACGCAGTATTTT	CASSLGGGRAKDTQYF
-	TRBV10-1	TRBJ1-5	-	TGCGCCAGCAGTGAGTCGAGGGGAGATCAGCCCCAGCATTTT	CASSESRGDQPQHF
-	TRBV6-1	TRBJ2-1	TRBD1	TGTGCCACCTCCGGGACAGGGGAGATGGATGAGCAGTTCTTC	CATSGTGEMDEQFF
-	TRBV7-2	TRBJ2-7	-	TGTGCCAGCAGCTTAGACTTGGTGCCCGAGGGACCCGGGCAGTACTTC	CASSLDLVPEGPGQYF
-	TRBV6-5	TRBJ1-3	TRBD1	TGTGCCAGCAGTTACGCAGGGACAGACTCTGGAAACACCATATATTTT	CASSYAGTDSGNTIYF
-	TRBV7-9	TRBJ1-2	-	TGTGCCAGCAGCTTAGGTGGGGGGCCTGCGAATGGCTACACCTTC	CASSLGGGPANGYTF
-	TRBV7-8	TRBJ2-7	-	TGTGCCAGCAGCTTAGTGTCCGGGACAACCTACGAGCAGTACTTC	CASSLVSGTTYEQYF
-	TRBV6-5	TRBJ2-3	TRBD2	TGTGCCAGCAGTTACGACAGCGGGGGGGCCACAGATACGCAGTATTTT	CASSYDSGGATDTQYF
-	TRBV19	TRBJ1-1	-	TGTGCCAGTAGTAGAAGGGCTGAAGCTTTCTTT	CASSRRAEAFF
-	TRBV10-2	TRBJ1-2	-	TGCGCCAGCAGTGATTGGAGGGGTAGGGAGGGCTACACCTTC	CASSDWRGREGYTF
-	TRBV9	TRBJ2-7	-	TGTGCCAGCAGCGTAGGTGATTGGGCCTACGAGCAGTACTTC	CASSVGDWAYEQYF
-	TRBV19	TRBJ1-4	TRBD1	TGTGCCAGTAGTCCTCACAGGGGTGAGGAACTGTTTTTT	CASSPHRGEELFF
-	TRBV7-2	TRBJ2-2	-	TGTGCCAGCCGGGGCGATTTGAACACCGGGGAGCTGTTTTTT	CASRGDLNTGELFF
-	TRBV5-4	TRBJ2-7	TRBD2	TGTGCCAGCAGTCTAGCGGGAGGCAACTGGGAGCAGTACTTC	CASSLAGGNWEQYF
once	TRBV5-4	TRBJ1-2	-	TGTGCCAGCAGCGTAGAGACAGTTCCCTATAGTGGCTACACCTTC	CASSVETVPYSGYTF
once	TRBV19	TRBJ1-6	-	TGTGCCAGTAGTATAGACAGGTCGGGGAGCTCCTATAATTCACCCCTCCACTTT	CASSIDRSGSSYNSPLHF
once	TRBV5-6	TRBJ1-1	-	TGTGCCAGCAGCACTCTCCGGGGGGGGTTGAACACTGAAGCTTTCTTT	CASSTLRGGLNTEAFF
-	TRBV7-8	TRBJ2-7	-	TGTGCCAGCACCCCCGTTAGATCTACCTACGAGCAGTACTTC	CASTPVRSTYEQYF
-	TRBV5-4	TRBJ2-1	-	TGTGCCAGCAGCCTCCCCTGGACATACAATGAGCAGTTCTTC	CASSLPWTYNEQFF
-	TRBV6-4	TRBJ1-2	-	TGTGCCAGCAGTGAAGACAGTTGGGGCATCTCTAACTATGGCTACACCTTC	CASSEDSWGISNYGYTF
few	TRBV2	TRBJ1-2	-	TGTGCCAGTTCACCTTGGGCAGGGGAGTATGGCTACACCTTC	CASSPWAGEYGYTF
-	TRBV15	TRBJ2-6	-	TGTGCCACCAGCAGTTCTGGAACTGGGGCCAACGTCCTGACTTTC	CATSSSGTGANVLTF
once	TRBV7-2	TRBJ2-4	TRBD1	TGTGCCAGCGAGGGGACAGGGAACCTAGCCAAAAACATTCAGTACTTC	CASEGTGNLAKNIQYF
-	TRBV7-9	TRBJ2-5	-	TGTGCCAGCGGGATACAAGAGACCCAGTACTTC	CASGIQETQYF
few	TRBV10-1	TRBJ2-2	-	TGCGCCAGCAGTGATAATAGGGGCACCGGGGAGCTGTTTTTT	CASSDNRGTGELFF